This T cell receptor (beta chain) was recovered during a study of T cell responses to AZD1222 COVID-19 vaccine. Study as a whole: Combined were second doses at about 4 or about 12 weeks.

This clone appeared a few times. Its antigen is still unknown. Here immunoSEQ multiplex PCR was the method, and the copy in TCRdb shows in-frame clones only, minus some. The sample records 75,000 to 90,000 clones, 78% being singletons. Regarding the study as a whole: All repertoire sampling was performed exclusively after the peak T cell response. After two AZD1222 doses, spike-specific TCR breadth and depth rose versus day 0.

This CDR3 spans 15 amino acids. V lost 0 bases to trimming and J lost 4 bases, with 7 bases between them. In germline, CDR1 is SGHTA, CDR2 FQGNSA. This chain links TRBV7-2 with TRBJ2-6, with D unresolved. The TCR originated in an adult in good health. This sample comprised peripheral blood, obtained on day 0 of AZD1222 vaccination. The CDR3 spells CASSLAGIGANVLTF. The CDR3 DNA is TGTGCCAGCAGCTTAGCAGGGATCGGGGCCAACGTCCTGACTTTC.